This TCR beta chain was sequenced for a study of T cells in Graves' hyperthyroidism and ophthalmopathy. Notes on the study in general: Most thyroid-expanded clonotypes above 0.001 were also found in blood. The model made its ophthalmopathy prediction, and onset followed a median about 5.9 months later.

The CDR3 has 15 amino acids. Unmatched junction bases numbered 6, after V lost 4 bases and J lost 4 bases. As to this clonotype: Its target is unknown.

Using RNA transcripts as the source, TCR beta CDR3 regions were amplified. The primer set for the first-round RT-PCR of the TCR CDR3 was HTBI. TCRdb re-analysed the multiplex PCR reads in MiXCR, keeping a single row per CDR3 protein. Here the sample spans more than 500,000 distinct CDR3 sequences, around 42% being singletons. Lactation, pregnancy, other autoimmune disease or uncontrolled infection led to exclusion of patients. Diagnoses were established using clinical symptoms, serum thyroxine and TRAb, thyroid ultrasound and orbital computed tomography. Sequencing was done on a sample of peripheral blood or thyroid tissue (not recorded which). This sequence was found in an adult woman with Graves' disease, either hyperthyroidism or ophthalmopathy (not recorded which). The chain employs TRBV12-3 or TRBV12-4 and TRBJ1-5; 8 bases agree with TRBD1. The CDR3 DNA reads as TGTGCCAGCAGTTGGCCGGGACAGGCTAATCAGCCCCAGCATTTT. It specifies CASSWPGQANQPQHF.